A selection of T cell receptor beta chains follows, all from one sample in a study of Graves' ophthalmopathy and Graves' hyperthyroidism. TCRdb re-called the multiplex PCR reads through MiXCR, storing one row per CDR3 protein. The profile shows some 370,000 distinct CDR3 sequences, roughly 17% of them singletons. The sample consisted of peripheral blood. The origin of the receptors is an adult woman with stable Graves' hyperthyroidism. Each CDR3 is given with its conserved first and last residue. D genes are given only for firm matches. Expanded clones are given a class, and other clones once, few, many or no size at all.

d_gene,j_gene,abundance,v_gene,CDR3nt,CDR3aa
TRBD1,TRBJ2-7,-,TRBV7-2,TGTGCCAGCAGCTGGGACAGGGGTGCATACGAGCAGTACTTC,CASSWDRGAYEQYF
-,TRBJ1-2,many,TRBV12-3/TRBV12-4,TGTGCCAGCAGTTTAAGTAACTATGGCTACACCTTC,CASSLSNYGYTF
-,TRBJ2-5,many,TRBV18,TGTGCCAGCCTCGCGGACAGACAAGAGACCCAGTACTTC,CASLADRQETQYF
-,TRBJ2-7,many,TRBV12-3/TRBV12-4,TGTGCCAGCAGTTCTTCTACTAGCAGCTACGAGCAGTACTTC,CASSSSTSSYEQYF
-,TRBJ1-1,many,TRBV19,TGTGCCAGTAGTCCGGGACGGTACACCTCGACCTACACTGAAGCTTTCTTT,CASSPGRYTSTYTEAFF
-,TRBJ2-7,many,TRBV19,TGTGCCAGTAGTTCCCCCGGGACGGGTATTTACGAGCAGTACTTC,CASSSPGTGIYEQYF
-,TRBJ2-5,many,TRBV20-1,TGCAGTGCTAGAGATGTGGAACAGCCTTTCCAAGAGACCCAGTACTTC,CSARDVEQPFQETQYF
-,TRBJ2-5,-,TRBV4-1,TGCGCCAGCAGCCAATTTCGCAGGGGAGAGACCCAGTACTTC,CASSQFRRGETQYF
-,TRBJ2-2,few,TRBV7-8,TGTGCCAGCAGCTTATACAGGGCGGCCGGGGAGCTGTTTTTT,CASSLYRAAGELFF
-,TRBJ1-1,many,TRBV18,TGTGCCAGCTCACCACAGGGGGTGAGGACTGAAGCTTTCTTT,CASSPQGVRTEAFF
-,TRBJ1-3,-,TRBV3-1,TGTGCCAGCAGCCAAGGAGGGGCCCTGGGAAACACCATATATTTT,CASSQGGALGNTIYF
-,TRBJ2-7,many,TRBV4-1,TGCGCCAGCAGCCCTCAATTCGGGGCAGGCGAGCAGTACTTC,CASSPQFGAGEQYF
-,TRBJ1-1,many,TRBV11-1,TGTGCCAGCACCGAAGGGAGGGGTCAAGGATCCGCTTTCTTT,CASTEGRGQGSAFF
TRBD1,TRBJ1-6,-,TRBV2,TGTGCCAGCGGAATGACAGGGACTGCCTCACCCCTCCACTTT,CASGMTGTASPLHF
-,TRBJ1-1,many,TRBV15,TGTGCCACCAGCAGGATACAGGCGATGAACACTGAAGCTTTCTTT,CATSRIQAMNTEAFF
-,TRBJ1-2,-,TRBV5-1,TGCGCCAGCAGCATCAAACCACCCGAGAGCTACACCTTC,CASSIKPPESYTF
TRBD1,TRBJ2-7,many,TRBV15,TGTGCCACCAGCACGAGCCGGGACAGGGCCTACGAGCAGTACTTC,CATSTSRDRAYEQYF